This TCR beta chain was identified in a study of T cell responses to AZD1222 COVID-19 vaccine. Whole-study findings and limits: The donor group comprised mostly white British people and more females; the analysis possibly underestimated clonal diversity.

Second doses at about 4 or about 12 weeks were pooled. Note on this clone: As yet, its antigen is unknown.

TCRdb's copy holds only in-frame clones and misses some; the assay was immunoSEQ multiplex PCR. The profile covers just under 20,000 clones, with approximately 81% appearing a single time and roughly a sixth taken by the ten largest. The V end lost 5 bases, the J end lost 0 bases, and 8 bases lay between the germline ends. Germline CDR1 reads SGHAT; CDR2 reads FQNNGV. The CDR3 is 14 amino acids. This TCR came from an adult who received the AZD1222 COVID-19 vaccine. V is TRBV11-2 and J is TRBJ2-1; D unclear. The starting material was peripheral blood, obtained 28 days after the second AZD1222 dose. The chain's CDR3 is CASSRVVSYNEQFF. The DNA for the CDR3 is TGTGCCAGCAGCCGGGTCGTCTCCTACAATGAGCAGTTCTTC.